This T cell receptor (beta chain) is from a study of shared clonotypes between healthy human individuals. Here immunoSEQ multiplex PCR was the method, and the copy in TCRdb shows in-frame clones only, minus some. The sample includes about 600,000 clones, 70% to 80% seen only once; the top ten take around 13%. The ends lost 1 base at V and 6 bases at J; junction bases unmatched: 5. The CDR3 loop spans 15 amino acids. Germline CDR1 reads MNHNS; CDR2 reads SASEGT. Study-wide points: With few donors, the genetic and exposure-history diversity represented was limited.

A note on this clone: The antigen remains unidentified.

Material for sequencing was PBMCs. The clonotype comes from a woman aged 40 to 55 in good health. Some clones in this sample may be carry-over from other donors' samples. This chain links TRBV6-1 with TRBJ2-1, with 8 bases identical to TRBD2. CDR3 coding DNA: TGTGCCAGCAGTGAAGAGCGGGAGTTGGTCAATGAGCAGTTCTTC. Protein: CASSEERELVNEQFF.